The next 8 T cell receptor beta chains were all read from a single sample in a study of human T cells and chemical hapten exposure. Stated time point: patch test 2, 6 weeks after DPC sensitization. Stated treatment: therapeutic diphenylcyclopropenone sensitization with weekly scalp DPC. TCRdb recomputed calls from the RACE reads with MiXCR, one row per CDR3 protein. Of tens of thousands of distinct CDR3 sequences listed, 6.5% to 10% were seen once; the top ten hold roughly 3%. The specimen comprised whole blood, sampled in connection with sensitization to the hapten diphenylcyclopropenone (DPC). Receptor source: a woman in her 50s with alopecia areata. Some clones in this sample may be carry-over from other donors' samples.

This clonotype came up a few times. The V gene is TRBV6-1, the J gene TRBJ2-3, with TRBD2 matching 7 bases. CDR3 length equals 14 residues. V lost 2 bases, J lost 5 bases, and 4 bases stayed unmatched. Germline V gene data show CDR1 as MNHNS and CDR2 as SASEGT. The CDR3 DNA reads TGTGCCAGCAGTGAAAGCGGGGTTGGAGATACGCAGTATTTT. The encoded protein is CASSESGVGDTQYF.

There are a few counts of this clonotype. The chain couples TRBV5-6 to TRBJ2-5, with D perhaps given as TRBD1 or TRBD2 (5 bases each). Germline values: CDR1 SGHDT, CDR2 YYEEEE. Trimming removed 0 bases from V and 4 bases from J, with 10 bases in between. The CDR3 sequence is 14 residues long. CDR3 region: CASSLVGTLETQYF. Here the CDR3 DNA reads TGTGCCAGCAGCTTGGTAGGGACCTTAGAGACCCAGTACTTC.

This rearrangement joins TRBV28 to TRBJ1-1; D is uncertain. The germline V gene has CDR1 MDHEN and CDR2 SYDVKM. V was cut by 11 bases and J by 1 base, with 8 bases left in between. This CDR3 spans 11 amino acids. The CDR3 sequence: CASPGNTEAFF. The CDR3 nucleotides read TGTGCCTCCCCAGGGAACACTGAAGCTTTCTTT.

To note about this clonotype: A much larger clone is a single base away; this may be a read error. V usage is TRBV13 and J usage is TRBJ2-7; D is possibly TRBD2 (5 bases). V was clipped by 3 bases and J by 3 bases, with 15 bases between them. Germline assignment: CDR1 PRHDT and CDR2 FYEKMQ (reference sequence). There are 15 residues in the CDR3. Here the CDR3 DNA reads TGTGCCAGCAGCTTTCACCCGGGAAAGGACTACGAGCAGTACTTC. Its protein is CASSFHPGKDYEQYF.

In its sample, this clonotype was seen many times. The chain joins TRBV29-1 to TRBJ2-1; 7 bases are shared with TRBD1. The CDR3 contains 13 residues. The germline V gene has CDR1 SQVTM and CDR2 ANQGSEA. V shed 7 bases, J shed 8 bases, and the junction held 11 bases outside the gene matches. Here the CDR3 reads CSALTGLVDEQFF. As DNA, the CDR3 is TGCAGCGCCTTGACAGGGTTGGTCGATGAGCAGTTCTTC.

In this sample, this clonotype turned up many times. The chain employs TRBV18 and TRBJ2-5; TRBD1 matches 12 bases. This CDR3 is built from 18 residues. Germline CDR1 is KGHSH and CDR2 is LQKENI. J lost 1 base, V lost 5 bases, and 11 bases had no gene match. CDR3 coding DNA: TGTGCCAGCTCAGCGGGACAGGGGGCGCCTACCATCCAAGAGACCCAGTACTTC. Translation: CASSAGQGAPTIQETQYF. The entire variable domain, with the rest obtained from reference TRBV18 and TRBJ2-5, is as follows: NAGVMQNPRHLVRRRGQEARLRCSPMKGHSHVYWYRQLPEEGLKFMVYLQKENIIDESGMPKERFSAEFPKEGPSILRIQQVVRGDSAAYFCASSAGQGAPTIQETQYFGPGTRLLVL.

This clonotype has only a few counts. The chain is built from TRBV6-5 and TRBJ2-3; D unresolved. Germline V gives CDR1 MNHEY, CDR2 SVGAGI. This CDR3 spans 15 amino acids. The V gene lost 6 bases and the J gene lost 0 bases, with 13 bases spanning the gap. The CDR3 DNA reads TGTGCCAGCAGCCCTTCTTTCACTAGCACAGATACGCAGTATTTT. This encodes CASSPSFTSTDTQYF.

DNA of the CDR3: TGTGCCAGCAGTCCTCTCGTAGGGTACAATGAGCAGTTCTTC. Translation: CASSPLVGYNEQFF. The chain combines TRBV12-3 or TRBV12-4 with TRBJ2-1; unclear D gene. The CDR3 is 14 residues long. The V and J ends lost 5 bases and 4 bases respectively, with 12 bases between them.